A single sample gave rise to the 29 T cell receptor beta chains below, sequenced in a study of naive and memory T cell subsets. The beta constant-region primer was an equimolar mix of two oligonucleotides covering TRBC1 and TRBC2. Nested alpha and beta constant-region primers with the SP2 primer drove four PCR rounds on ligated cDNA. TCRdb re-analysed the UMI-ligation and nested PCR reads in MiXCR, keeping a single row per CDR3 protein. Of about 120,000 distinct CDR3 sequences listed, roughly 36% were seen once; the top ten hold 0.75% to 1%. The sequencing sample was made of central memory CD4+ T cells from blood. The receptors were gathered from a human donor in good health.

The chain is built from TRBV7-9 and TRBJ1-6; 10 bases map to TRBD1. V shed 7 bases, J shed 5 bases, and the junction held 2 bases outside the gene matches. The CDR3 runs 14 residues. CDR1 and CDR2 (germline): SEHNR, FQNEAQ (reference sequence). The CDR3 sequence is CASIGQGDNSPLHF. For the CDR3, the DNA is TGTGCCAGCATCGGACAGGGGGATAATTCACCCCTCCACTTT.

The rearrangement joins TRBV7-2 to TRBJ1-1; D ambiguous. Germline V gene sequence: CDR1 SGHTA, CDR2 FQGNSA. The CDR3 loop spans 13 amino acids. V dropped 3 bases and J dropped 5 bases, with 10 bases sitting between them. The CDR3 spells CASSFDKVTEAFF. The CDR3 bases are TGTGCCAGCAGCTTTGACAAGGTTACTGAAGCTTTCTTT.

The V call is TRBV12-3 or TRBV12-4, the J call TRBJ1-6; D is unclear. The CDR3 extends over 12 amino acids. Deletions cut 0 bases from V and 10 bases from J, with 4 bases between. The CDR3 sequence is CASSLARSPLHF. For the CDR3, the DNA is TGTGCCAGCAGTTTAGCGCGGTCACCCCTCCACTTT.

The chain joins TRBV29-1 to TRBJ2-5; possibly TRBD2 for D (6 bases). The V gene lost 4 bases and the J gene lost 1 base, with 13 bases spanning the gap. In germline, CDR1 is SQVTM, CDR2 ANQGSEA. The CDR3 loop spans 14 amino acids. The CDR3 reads CSVVGGRGQETQYF. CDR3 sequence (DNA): TGCAGCGTTGTTGGGGGGAGAGGCCAAGAGACCCAGTACTTC.

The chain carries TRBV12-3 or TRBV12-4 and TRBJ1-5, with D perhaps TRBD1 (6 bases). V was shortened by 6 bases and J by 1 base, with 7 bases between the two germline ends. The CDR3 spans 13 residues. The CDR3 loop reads CASSQGSNQPQHF. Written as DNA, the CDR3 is TGTGCCAGCAGCCAGGGGAGCAATCAGCCCCAGCATTTT.

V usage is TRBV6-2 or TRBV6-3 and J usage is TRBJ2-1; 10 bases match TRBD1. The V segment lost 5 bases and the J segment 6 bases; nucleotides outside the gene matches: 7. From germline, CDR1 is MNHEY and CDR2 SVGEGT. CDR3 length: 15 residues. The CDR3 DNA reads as TGTGCCAGCAGTAACGGCGGGACAGGGGTCAATGAGCAGTTCTTC. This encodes CASSNGGTGVNEQFF.

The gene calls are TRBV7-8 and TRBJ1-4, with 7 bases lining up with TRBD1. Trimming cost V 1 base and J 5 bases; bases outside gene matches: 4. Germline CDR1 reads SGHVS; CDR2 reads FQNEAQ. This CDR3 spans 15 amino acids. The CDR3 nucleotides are TGTGCCAGCAGCTTAGGGGGACAGACGAATGAAAAACTGTTTTTT. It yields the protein CASSLGGQTNEKLFF.

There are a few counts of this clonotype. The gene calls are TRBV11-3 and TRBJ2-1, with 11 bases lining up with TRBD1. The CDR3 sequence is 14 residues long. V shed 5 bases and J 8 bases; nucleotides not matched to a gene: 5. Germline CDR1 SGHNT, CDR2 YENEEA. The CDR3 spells CASSKGQGAYEQFF. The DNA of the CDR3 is TGTGCCAGCAGCAAAGGACAGGGGGCGTATGAGCAGTTCTTC.

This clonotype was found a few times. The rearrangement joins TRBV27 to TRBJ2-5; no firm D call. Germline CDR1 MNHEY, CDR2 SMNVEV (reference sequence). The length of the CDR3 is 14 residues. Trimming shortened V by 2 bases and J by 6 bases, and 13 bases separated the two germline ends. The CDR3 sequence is CASSLGGSAKTQYF. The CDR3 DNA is TGTGCCAGCAGTTTAGGCGGAAGCGCCAAGACCCAGTACTTC.

The CDR3 DNA sequence: TGTGCCAGCAGCTTAGCCACGGGCGGTCTAGCCAAAAACATTCAGTACTTC. This sequence encodes CASSLATGGLAKNIQYF. This chain joins TRBV7-2 and TRBJ2-4; no firm D call. V gave up 0 bases and J gave up 0 bases, with 12 bases separating them. The CDR3 length is 17 residues. Per the germline V gene, CDR1 is SGHTA and CDR2 is FQGNSA.

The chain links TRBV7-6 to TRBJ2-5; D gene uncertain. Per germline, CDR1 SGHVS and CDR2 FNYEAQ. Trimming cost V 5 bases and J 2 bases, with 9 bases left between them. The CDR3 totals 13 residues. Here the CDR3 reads CASSQGRQETQYF. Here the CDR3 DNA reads TGTGCCAGCAGCCAAGGGCGGCAAGAGACCCAGTACTTC.

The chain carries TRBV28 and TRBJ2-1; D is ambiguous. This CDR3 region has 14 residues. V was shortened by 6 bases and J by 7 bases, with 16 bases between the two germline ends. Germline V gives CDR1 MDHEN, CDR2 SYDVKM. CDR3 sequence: CASSLQVVLNEQFF. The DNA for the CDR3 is TGTGCCAGCAGCTTACAAGTTGTCCTAAATGAGCAGTTCTTC.

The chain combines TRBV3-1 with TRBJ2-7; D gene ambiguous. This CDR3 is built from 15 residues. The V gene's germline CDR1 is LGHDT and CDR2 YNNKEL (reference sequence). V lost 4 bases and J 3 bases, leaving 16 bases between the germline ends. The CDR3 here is CASSLRPGRNYEQYF. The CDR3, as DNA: TGTGCCAGCAGCCTAAGGCCGGGTCGAAACTACGAGCAGTACTTC.

In DNA, the CDR3 is TGTGCCAGCAGCTCGTCAAAGCCCCGTCAGCCCCAGCATTTT. This encodes CASSSSKPRQPQHF. The J gene is TRBJ1-5, the V gene TRBV28, with no clear D. Germline loops: CDR1 MDHEN, CDR2 SYDVKM. Trimming cost V 6 bases and J 6 bases, with 15 bases left between them. CDR3 length: 14 amino acids.

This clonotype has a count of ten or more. The CDR3 protein is CASSSSGRGNEQYF. The CDR3 DNA reads TGTGCCAGCAGTTCCAGCGGGAGGGGCAACGAGCAGTACTTC. The genes are TRBV12-3 or TRBV12-4 and TRBJ2-7; 10 bases align to TRBD2. V dropped 4 bases and J dropped 5; count of bases not matched to a gene: 5. The length of the CDR3 is 14 residues.

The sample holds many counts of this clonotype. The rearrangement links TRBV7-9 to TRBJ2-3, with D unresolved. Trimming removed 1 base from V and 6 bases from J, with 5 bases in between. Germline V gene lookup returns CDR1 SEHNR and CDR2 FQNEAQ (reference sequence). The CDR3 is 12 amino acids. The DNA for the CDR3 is TGTGCCAGCAGCTTAGTCGGCGATACGCAGTATTTT. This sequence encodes CASSLVGDTQYF. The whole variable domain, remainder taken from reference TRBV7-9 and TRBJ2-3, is DTGVSQNPRHKITKRGQNVTFRCDPISEHNRLYWYRQTLGQGPEFLTYFQNEAQLEKSRLLSDRFSAERPKGSFSTLEIQRTEQGDSAMYLCASSLVGDTQYFGPGTRLTVL.

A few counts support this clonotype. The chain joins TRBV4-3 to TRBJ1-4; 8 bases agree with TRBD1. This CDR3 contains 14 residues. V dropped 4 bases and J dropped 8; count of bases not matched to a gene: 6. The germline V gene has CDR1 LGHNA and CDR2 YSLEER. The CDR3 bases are TGCGCCAGCAGCCTCTACAGGGACAGGGAAAAACTGTTTTTT. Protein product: CASSLYRDREKLFF.

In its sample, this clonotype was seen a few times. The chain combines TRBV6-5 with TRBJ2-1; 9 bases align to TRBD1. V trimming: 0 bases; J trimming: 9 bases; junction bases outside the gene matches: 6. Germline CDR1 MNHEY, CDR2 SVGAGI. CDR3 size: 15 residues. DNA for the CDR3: TGTGCCAGCAGTTACTCGGGGACAGGGACGCGTGAGCAGTTCTTC. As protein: CASSYSGTGTREQFF.

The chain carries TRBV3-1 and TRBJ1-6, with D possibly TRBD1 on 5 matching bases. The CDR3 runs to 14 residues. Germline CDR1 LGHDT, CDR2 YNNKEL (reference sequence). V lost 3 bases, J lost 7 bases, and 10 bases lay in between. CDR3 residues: CASSQGPPNSPLHF. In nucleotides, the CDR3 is TGTGCCAGCAGCCAGGGGCCCCCAAATTCACCCCTCCACTTT.

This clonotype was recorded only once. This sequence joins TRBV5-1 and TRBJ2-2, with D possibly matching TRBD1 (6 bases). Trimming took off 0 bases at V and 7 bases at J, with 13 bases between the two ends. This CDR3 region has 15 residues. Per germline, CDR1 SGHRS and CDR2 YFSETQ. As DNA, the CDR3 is TGCGCCAGCAGCTTGGACCACAGGGCCGGCGGGGAGCTGTTTTTT. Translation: CASSLDHRAGGELFF.

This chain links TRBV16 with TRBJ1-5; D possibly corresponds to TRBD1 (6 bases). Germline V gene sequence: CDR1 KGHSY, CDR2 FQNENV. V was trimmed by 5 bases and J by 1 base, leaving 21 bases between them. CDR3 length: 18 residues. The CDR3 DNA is TGTGCCAGCAGCAAAGGTAGGGGCGCGAGGGGGAGCAATCAGCCCCAGCATTTT. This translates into CASSKGRGARGSNQPQHF.

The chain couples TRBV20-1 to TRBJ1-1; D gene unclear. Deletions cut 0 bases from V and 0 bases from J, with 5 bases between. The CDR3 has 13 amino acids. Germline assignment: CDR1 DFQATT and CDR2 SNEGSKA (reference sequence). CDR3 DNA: TGCAGTGCTAGAGATAACTTGAACACTGAAGCTTTCTTT. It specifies CSARDNLNTEAFF.

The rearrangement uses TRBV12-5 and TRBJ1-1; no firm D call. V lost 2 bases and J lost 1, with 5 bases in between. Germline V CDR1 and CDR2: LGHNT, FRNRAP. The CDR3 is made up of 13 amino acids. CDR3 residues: CASGLWTNTEAFF. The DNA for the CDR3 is TGTGCTAGTGGTTTGTGGACGAACACTGAAGCTTTCTTT.

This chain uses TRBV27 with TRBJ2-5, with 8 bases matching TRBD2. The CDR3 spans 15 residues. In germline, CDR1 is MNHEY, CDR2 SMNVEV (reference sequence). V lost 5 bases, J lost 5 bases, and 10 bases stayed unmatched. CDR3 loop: CASSHGGRSEETQYF. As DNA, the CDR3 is TGTGCCAGCAGTCATGGCGGGAGGAGCGAGGAGACCCAGTACTTC.

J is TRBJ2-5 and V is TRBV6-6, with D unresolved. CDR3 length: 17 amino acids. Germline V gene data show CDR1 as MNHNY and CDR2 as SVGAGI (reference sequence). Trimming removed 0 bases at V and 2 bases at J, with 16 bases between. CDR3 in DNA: TGTGCCAGCAGTTACTCGAGGAGTCCTGGCGGTCAAGAGACCCAGTACTTC. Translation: CASSYSRSPGGQETQYF.

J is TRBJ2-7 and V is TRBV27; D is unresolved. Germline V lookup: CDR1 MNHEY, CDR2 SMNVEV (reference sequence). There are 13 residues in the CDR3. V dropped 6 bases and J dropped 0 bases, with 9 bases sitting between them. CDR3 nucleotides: TGTGCCAGCAGCCGAGTGTACTCCTACGAGCAGTACTTC. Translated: CASSRVYSYEQYF.

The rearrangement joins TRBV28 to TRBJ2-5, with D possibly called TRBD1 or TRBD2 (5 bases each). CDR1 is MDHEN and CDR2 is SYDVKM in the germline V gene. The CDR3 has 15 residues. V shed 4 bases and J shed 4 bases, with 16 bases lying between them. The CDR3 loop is CASSSPGSGPETQYF. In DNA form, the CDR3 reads TGTGCCAGCAGTTCCCCAGGGAGCGGCCCAGAGACCCAGTACTTC.

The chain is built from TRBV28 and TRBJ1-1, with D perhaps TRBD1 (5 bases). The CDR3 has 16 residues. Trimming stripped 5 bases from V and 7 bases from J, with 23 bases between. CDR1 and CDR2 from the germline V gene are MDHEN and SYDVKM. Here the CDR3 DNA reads TGTGCCAGCAGTCCTCCGGGGGACTTGCACATAGGTGAAGCTTTCTTT. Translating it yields CASSPPGDLHIGEAFF.

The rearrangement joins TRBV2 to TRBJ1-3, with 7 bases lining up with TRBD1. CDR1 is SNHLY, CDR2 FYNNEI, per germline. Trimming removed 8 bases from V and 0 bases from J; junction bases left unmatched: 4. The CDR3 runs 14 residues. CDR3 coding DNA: TGTGCCAGCGCGGGACAGATCTCTGGAAACACCATATATTTT. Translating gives CASAGQISGNTIYF.